This TCR beta chain was identified during a study of T cell clonality in common variable immunodeficiency. Overall study results and limits: Fewer deletions and N-nucleotide insertions were reportedly seen in common variable immunodeficiency TCR beta sequences.

TCRdb keeps only in-frame clones here, not all; method: immunoSEQ multiplex PCR. This sample's clone table lists fewer than 20,000 clones. The CDR3 loop spans 14 amino acids. V lost 6 bases to trimming and J lost 1 base; unmatched junction nucleotides: 4. Germline V gene data show CDR1 as SGHTA and CDR2 as FQGNSA. Details on this clone: The antigen is unknown. The read ends 3 residues early relative to the CDR3; the germline J gene fills the gap.

Sequences were obtained from peripheral blood mononuclear cells. The V call is TRBV7-2, the J call TRBJ2-3; the match to TRBD2 covers 7 bases. The sequence came from a human donor with common variable immunodeficiency. The covered CDR3 bases are TGTGCCAGCAGGGGGGGACTACGCACAGATACG. The encoded protein is CASRGGLRTDT. The full CDR3 protein reads CASRGGLRTDTQYF.